This T cell receptor (beta chain) was profiled in a study of neoadjuvant anti-PD-1 for oral cavity cancer. To note about this clone: Its antigen remains unidentified.

Study outcomes and limitations: PBMC Gini-index clonality exceeded responders' in non-responders post-nivolumab. Each response group had just three patients in TCR analyses.

TCRdb's copy holds only in-frame clones and misses some; the assay was immunoSEQ multiplex PCR. The sample gives 84,000 or so clones, around 80% of which show up once; 3% to 3.5% is in the top ten. Per the germline V gene, CDR1 is GTSNPN and CDR2 is SVGIG (reference sequence). The CDR3 totals 13 residues. V was pared by 0 bases and J by 8 bases, with 10 bases between. The patients had HPV-negative, locally advanced oral cavity squamous cell carcinoma. PBMCs were not maintained or expanded in culture before analysis. The sequenced sample was PBMCs, obtained before nivolumab (anti-PD-1) treatment. The source of this sequence is a person aged 40 to 85 with oral cavity squamous cell carcinoma. This chain connects TRBV30 to TRBJ1-4; tentative D call: TRBD1 (6 bases). As DNA, the CDR3 is TGTGCCTGGAGTGTAGGGGGGAACGAAAAACTGTTTTTT. It yields the protein CAWSVGGNEKLFF.